This entry lists 21 T cell receptor beta chains sequenced from one sample in a study of T cells in Graves' hyperthyroidism and ophthalmopathy. RNA transcripts gave rise to amplified TCR beta CDR3 regions. First-round RT-PCR of the TCR CDR3 relied on the HTBI primer set. TCRdb analysed the multiplex PCR reads with MiXCR anew, one entry per CDR3 protein. The repertoire has around 520,000 distinct CDR3 sequences, around an eighth of them found once; the top ten carry roughly 17%. The sequencing sample was made of blood. Receptor source: a woman in her late teens or twenties with Graves' hyperthyroidism.

The chain couples TRBV12-3 or TRBV12-4 to TRBJ2-5; 10 nucleotides match TRBD2. The CDR3 runs 17 residues. Trimming at V came to 5 bases and at J to 4 bases, leaving 13 bases not matched to a gene. CDR3 nucleotides: TGTGCCAGCAGTCTCGGGGGGGGAGCGGGAGGGGCAGAGACCCAGTACTTC. Residues: CASSLGGGAGGAETQYF.

At least ten counts were recorded for this clonotype. The rearrangement joins TRBV20-1 to TRBJ1-5, with 7 nucleotides matching TRBD1. Germline V gene data show CDR1 as DFQATT and CDR2 as SNEGSKA (reference sequence). Trimming removed 6 bases from V and 3 bases from J; junction bases left unmatched: 8. This CDR3 spans 14 amino acids. The CDR3 coding sequence is TGCAGTGCCAAGGACAGGACGCCCAATCAGCCCCAGCATTTT. Its translation: CSAKDRTPNQPQHF.

At least ten counts were recorded for this clonotype. The chain carries TRBV20-1 and TRBJ2-7, with D perhaps TRBD1 (6 bases). V gave up 7 bases and J gave up 2 bases, with 15 bases separating them. CDR1 is DFQATT, CDR2 SNEGSKA, per germline (reference sequence). The CDR3 totals 13 residues. The CDR3 reads CSVSSDRPYEQYF. Written as DNA, the CDR3 is TGCAGTGTATCCTCGGACAGACCCTACGAGCAGTACTTC.

This clonotype was seen more than once but under ten times. The chain couples TRBV11-3 to TRBJ2-2; possible D gene TRBD1, 7 bases. The CDR3 contains 15 residues. V was clipped by 5 bases and J by 4 bases, with 14 bases between them. From germline, CDR1 is SGHNT and CDR2 YENEEA. The CDR3 bases are TGTGCCAGCAGCGTCAGGGGGGCGCCCACCGGGGAGCTGTTTTTT. It specifies CASSVRGAPTGELFF.

V usage is TRBV6-1 and J usage is TRBJ2-1; TRBD1 aligns across 12 bases. The CDR3 runs to 16 residues. V lost 6 bases, J lost 8 bases, and 11 bases stayed unmatched. CDR1 is MNHNS and CDR2 is SASEGT in the germline V gene. DNA for the CDR3: TGTGCCAGCAGCGGGACAGGGGGCAATAATGGCGATGAGCAGTTCTTC. It codes for CASSGTGGNNGDEQFF.

This clonotype was found many times. The chain combines TRBV5-8 with TRBJ2-3; 12 nucleotides agree with TRBD2. Germline V CDR1 and CDR2: SGHTS, YDEGEE. V lost 1 base, J lost 1 base, and 7 bases stayed unmatched. This CDR3 is built from 18 residues. CDR3 DNA: TGTGCCAGCAGCTTGTATCTAGCGGGAGGGCCGCGCACAGATACGCAGTATTTT. It is translated as CASSLYLAGGPRTDTQYF.

This chain connects TRBV6-1 to TRBJ2-1; D tentatively fits TRBD1 or TRBD2 (5 bases each). V lost 7 bases and J lost 5, with 15 bases in between. Germline V gene data show CDR1 as MNHNS and CDR2 as SASEGT. The length of the CDR3 is 14 residues. The CDR3 nucleotides read TGTGCCAGCACCCAGGGCGGGCTCCACAATGAGCAGTTCTTC. This sequence encodes CASTQGGLHNEQFF.

This clonotype came up a few times. The chain couples TRBV19 to TRBJ2-4; no reliable D call. The CDR3 is 18 amino acids. V dropped 4 bases and J dropped 0 bases, with 19 bases sitting between them. The germline V gene encodes CDR1 LNHDA and CDR2 SQIVND (reference sequence). CDR3 coding DNA: TGTGCCAGTAGTACCCCCCGTTCGTTCTCCGTAGCCAAAAACATTCAGTACTTC. Protein product: CASSTPRSFSVAKNIQYF.

This clonotype occurred many times. J is TRBJ2-7 and V is TRBV3-1; 7 bases map to TRBD1. Germline V lookup: CDR1 LGHDT, CDR2 YNNKEL (reference sequence). Germline trimming cut 3 bases from V and 3 bases from J; bases unmatched to any gene: 5. The CDR3 is 14 amino acids. The CDR3 reads CASSQWAGGYEQYV. The CDR3, as DNA: TGTGCCAGCAGCCAGTGGGCAGGGGGCTACGAGCAGTACGTC.

CDR3 protein: CASSQRRANSNQPQHF. The CDR3 coding sequence is TGTGCCAGCAGCCAACGCCGGGCCAATAGCAATCAGCCCCAGCATTTT. This rearrangement joins TRBV16 to TRBJ1-5; no reliable D call. The CDR3 is 16 residues long. The germline CDR1 and CDR2 sequences are KGHSY and FQNENV. Trimming cost V 2 bases and J 0 bases, with 11 bases left between them. The whole variable domain, filled in from reference TRBV16 and TRBJ1-5, reads GEEVAQTPKHLVRGEGQKAKLYCAPIKGHSYVFWYQQVLKNEFKFLISFQNENVFDETGMPKERFSAKCLPNSPCSLEIQATKLEDSAVYFCASSQRRANSNQPQHFGDGTRLSIL.

This clonotype was counted many times. V and J are TRBV18 and TRBJ1-5, with 7 bases lining up with TRBD1. Germline CDR1 KGHSH, CDR2 LQKENI. CDR3 size: 18 residues. The V gene end was trimmed by 4 bases and the J gene end by 2 bases; junction bases not matched to a gene: 14. The CDR3 region is CASSHTYYRDSGNQPQHF. For the CDR3, the DNA is TGTGCCAGCTCACACACATATTACCGGGACAGTGGCAATCAGCCCCAGCATTTT.

The table lists this clonotype with many counts. The V call is TRBV2, the J call TRBJ1-1; D gene ambiguous. This CDR3 spans 13 amino acids. Germline-derived CDR1 and CDR2 are SNHLY and FYNNEI. V lost 5 bases and J lost 11, with 18 bases in between. The CDR3: CASSPDTSSRAFF. The CDR3 region has the DNA TGTGCCAGCAGTCCCGACACATCTTCGCGGGCTTTCTTT.

The table lists this clonotype with many counts. J is TRBJ2-6 and V is TRBV12-3 or TRBV12-4; D is unresolved. V was pared by 5 bases and J by 1 base, with 9 bases between. There are 15 residues in the CDR3. The CDR3 DNA reads as TGTGCCAGCAGTGGGGATTTTTCTGGGGCCAACGTCCTGACTTTC. Protein product: CASSGDFSGANVLTF.

The CDR3 region is CASSYSAGGRSNQPQHF. CDR3 DNA sequence: TGTGCCAGCAGTTACTCAGCTGGGGGCCGGAGCAATCAGCCCCAGCATTTT. The chain couples TRBV6-5 to TRBJ1-5, with a tentative D call TRBD1 (6 bases). There are 17 residues in the CDR3. V shed 0 bases and J shed 1 base, with 13 bases lying between them. Germline V CDR1 and CDR2: MNHEY, SVGAGI.

In this sample, this clonotype turned up a few times. This chain joins TRBV29-1 and TRBJ2-2; D gene uncertain. Germline V gives CDR1 SQVTM, CDR2 ANQGSEA. The length of the CDR3 is 13 residues. The V end lost 5 bases, the J end lost 7 bases, and 14 bases lay between the germline ends. CDR3 in amino acids: CSVLGNNYGELFF. For the CDR3, the DNA is TGCAGCGTTCTAGGCAATAACTACGGGGAGCTGTTTTTT.

This clonotype has only a few counts. The chain has TRBV7-2 and TRBJ2-7, with D maybe TRBD2 (5 bases). There are 13 residues in the CDR3. Deletions cut 4 bases from V and 2 bases from J, with 9 bases between. CDR1 and CDR2 (germline): SGHTA, FQGNSA. CDR3 coding DNA: TGTGCCAGCAGCTGGAGGACCACCTACGAGCAGTACTTC. Translation gives CASSWRTTYEQYF.

The chain links TRBV20-1 to TRBJ2-1; the match to TRBD2 covers 9 bases. The CDR3 is 15 residues long. The ends lost 3 bases at V and 4 bases at J; junction bases unmatched: 7. Germline CDR1 is DFQATT and CDR2 is SNEGSKA (reference sequence). This CDR3 is CSAREASGVYNEQFF. CDR3 coding DNA: TGCAGTGCTAGGGAGGCTAGCGGGGTGTACAATGAGCAGTTCTTC.

The table lists this clonotype with many counts. The chain links TRBV10-3 to TRBJ2-1; TRBD2 is a possible D gene (5 bases). The CDR3 has 16 residues. V lost 0 bases and J 4 bases, leaving 13 bases between the germline ends. Per germline, CDR1 ENHRY and CDR2 SYGVKD. CDR3 protein: CAISESMTTLYNEQFF. CDR3 nucleotides: TGTGCCATCAGTGAGTCGATGACTACCCTTTACAATGAGCAGTTCTTC.

This clonotype was picked up many times. The V call is TRBV6-1, the J call TRBJ1-1; unclear D gene. CDR1 MNHNS and CDR2 SASEGT come from the germline V gene. The CDR3 loop spans 14 amino acids. Trimming took 2 bases from V and 7 from J, leaving 14 bases between them. CDR3 residues: CASSEKVGVVEAFF. CDR3 nucleotide sequence: TGTGCCAGCAGTGAAAAGGTAGGAGTGGTTGAAGCTTTCTTT.

There are many counts of this clonotype. This chain connects TRBV4-1 to TRBJ2-2, with 9 bases lining up with TRBD1. This CDR3 region has 16 residues. Germline-derived CDR1 and CDR2 are MGHRA and YSYEKL. V lost 3 bases to trimming and J lost 5 bases; unmatched junction nucleotides: 7. This CDR3 is CASSHAKTGGTGELFF. For the CDR3, the DNA is TGCGCCAGCAGCCACGCAAAGACAGGGGGGACCGGGGAGCTGTTTTTT.

The chain couples TRBV5-1 to TRBJ1-4; no clear D. The CDR3 covers 16 residues. Germline-derived CDR1 and CDR2 are SGHRS and YFSETQ. V gave up 0 bases and J gave up 8 bases, with 17 bases separating them. This chain's CDR3 is CASSLGGGKTLEKLFF. DNA for the CDR3: TGCGCCAGCAGCTTGGGGGGAGGGAAGACTTTGGAAAAACTGTTTTTT.